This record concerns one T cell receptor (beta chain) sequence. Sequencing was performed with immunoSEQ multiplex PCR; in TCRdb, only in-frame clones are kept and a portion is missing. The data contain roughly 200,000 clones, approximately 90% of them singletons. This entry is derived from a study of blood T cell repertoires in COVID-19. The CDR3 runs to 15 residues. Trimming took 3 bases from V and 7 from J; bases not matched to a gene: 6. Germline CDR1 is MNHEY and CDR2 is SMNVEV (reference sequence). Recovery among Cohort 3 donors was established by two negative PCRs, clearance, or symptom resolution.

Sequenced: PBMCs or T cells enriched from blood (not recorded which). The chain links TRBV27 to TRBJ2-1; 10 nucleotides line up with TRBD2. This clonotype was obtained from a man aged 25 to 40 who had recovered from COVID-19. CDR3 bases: TGTGCCAGCAGTTTCCCCCTAGCGGGAGTGAATGAGCAGTTCTTC. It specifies CASSFPLAGVNEQFF.